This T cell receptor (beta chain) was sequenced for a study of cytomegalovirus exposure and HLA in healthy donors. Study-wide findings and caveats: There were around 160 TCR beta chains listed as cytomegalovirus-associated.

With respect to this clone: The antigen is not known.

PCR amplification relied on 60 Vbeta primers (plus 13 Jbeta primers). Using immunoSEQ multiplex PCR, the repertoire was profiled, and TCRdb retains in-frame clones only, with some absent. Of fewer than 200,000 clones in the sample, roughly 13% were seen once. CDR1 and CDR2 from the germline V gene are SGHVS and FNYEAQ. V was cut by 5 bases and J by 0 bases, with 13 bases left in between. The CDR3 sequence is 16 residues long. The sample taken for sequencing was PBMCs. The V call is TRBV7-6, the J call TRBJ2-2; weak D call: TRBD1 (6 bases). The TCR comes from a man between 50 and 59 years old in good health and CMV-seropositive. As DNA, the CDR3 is TGTGCCAGCAGCCTCACAGGGCCTTCGAACACCGGGGAGCTGTTTTTT. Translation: CASSLTGPSNTGELFF.